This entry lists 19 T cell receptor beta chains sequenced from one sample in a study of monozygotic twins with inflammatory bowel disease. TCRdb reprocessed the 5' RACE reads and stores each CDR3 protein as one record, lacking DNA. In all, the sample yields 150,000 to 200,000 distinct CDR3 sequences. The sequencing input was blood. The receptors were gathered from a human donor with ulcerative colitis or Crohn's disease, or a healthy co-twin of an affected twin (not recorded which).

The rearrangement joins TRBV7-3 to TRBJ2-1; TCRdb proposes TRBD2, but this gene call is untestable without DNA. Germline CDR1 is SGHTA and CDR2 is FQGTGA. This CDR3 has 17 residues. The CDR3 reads CASSLFSPGSSYNEQFF.

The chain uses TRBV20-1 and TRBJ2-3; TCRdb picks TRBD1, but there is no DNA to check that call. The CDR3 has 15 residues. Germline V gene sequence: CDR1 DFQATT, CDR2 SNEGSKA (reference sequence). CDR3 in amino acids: CSARGWAGGLDTQYF.

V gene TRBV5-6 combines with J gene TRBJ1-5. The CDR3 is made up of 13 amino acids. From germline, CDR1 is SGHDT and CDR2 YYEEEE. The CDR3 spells CASSLGDNQPQHF.

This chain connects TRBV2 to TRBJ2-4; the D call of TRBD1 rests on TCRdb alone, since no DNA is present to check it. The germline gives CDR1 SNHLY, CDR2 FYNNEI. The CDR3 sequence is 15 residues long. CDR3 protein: CASRQDSWAKNIQYF.

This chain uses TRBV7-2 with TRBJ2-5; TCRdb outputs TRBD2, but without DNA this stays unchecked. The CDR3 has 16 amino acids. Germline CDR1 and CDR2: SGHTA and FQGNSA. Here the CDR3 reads CASSLRGPFPEETQYF.

The CDR3 sequence: CASSLAGLGNTEAFF. The chain links TRBV5-1 to TRBJ1-1. This CDR3 has 15 residues. Germline lookup yields CDR1 SGHRS and CDR2 YFSETQ.

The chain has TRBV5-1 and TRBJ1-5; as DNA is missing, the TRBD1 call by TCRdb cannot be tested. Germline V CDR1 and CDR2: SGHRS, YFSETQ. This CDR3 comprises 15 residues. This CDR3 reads CASSLDVGGNQPQHF.

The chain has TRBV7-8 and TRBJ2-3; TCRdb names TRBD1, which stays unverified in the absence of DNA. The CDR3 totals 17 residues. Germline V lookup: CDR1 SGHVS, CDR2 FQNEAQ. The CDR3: CASSLQGVFASTDTQYF.

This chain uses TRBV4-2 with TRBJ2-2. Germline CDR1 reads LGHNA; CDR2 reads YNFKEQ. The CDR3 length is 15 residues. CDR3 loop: CASSQDPANTGELFF.

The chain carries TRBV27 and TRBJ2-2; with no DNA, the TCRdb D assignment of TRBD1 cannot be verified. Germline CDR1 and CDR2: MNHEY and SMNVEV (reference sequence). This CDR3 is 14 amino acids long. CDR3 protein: CASSRQGITGELFF.

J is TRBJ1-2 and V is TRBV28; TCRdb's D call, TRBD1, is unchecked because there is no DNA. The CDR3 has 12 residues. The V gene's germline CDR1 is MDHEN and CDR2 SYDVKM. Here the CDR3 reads CASSYGGGRYTF.

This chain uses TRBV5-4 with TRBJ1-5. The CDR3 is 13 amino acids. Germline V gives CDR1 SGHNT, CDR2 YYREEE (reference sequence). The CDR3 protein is CASSLGVRASQHF.

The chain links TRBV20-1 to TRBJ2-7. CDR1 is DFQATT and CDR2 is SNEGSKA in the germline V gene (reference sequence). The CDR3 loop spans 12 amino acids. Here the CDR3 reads CSPRGGIHEQYF.

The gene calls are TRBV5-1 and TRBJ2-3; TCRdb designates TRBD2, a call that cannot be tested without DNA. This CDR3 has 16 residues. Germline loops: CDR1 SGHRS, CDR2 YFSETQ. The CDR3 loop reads CASSLAVEVPSDTQYF.

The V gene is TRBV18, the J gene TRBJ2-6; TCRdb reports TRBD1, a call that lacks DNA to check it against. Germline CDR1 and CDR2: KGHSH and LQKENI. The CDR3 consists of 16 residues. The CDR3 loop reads CASSPPGREGANVLTF.

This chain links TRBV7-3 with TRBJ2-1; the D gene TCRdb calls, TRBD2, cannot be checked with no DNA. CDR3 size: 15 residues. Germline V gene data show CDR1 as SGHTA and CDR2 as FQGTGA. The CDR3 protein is CASSARVAGYNEQFF. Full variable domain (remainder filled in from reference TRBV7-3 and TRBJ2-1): GAGVSQTPSNKVTEKGKYVELRCDPISGHTALYWYRQSLGQGPEFLIYFQGTGAADDSGLPNDRFFAVRPEGSVSTLKIQRTERGDSAVYLCASSARVAGYNEQFFGPGTRLTVL.

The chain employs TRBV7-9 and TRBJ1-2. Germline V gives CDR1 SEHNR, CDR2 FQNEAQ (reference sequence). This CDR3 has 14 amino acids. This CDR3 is CASSLRPGDYGYTF. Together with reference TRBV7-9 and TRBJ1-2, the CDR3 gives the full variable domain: DTGVSQNPRHKITKRGQNVTFRCDPISEHNRLYWYRQTLGQGPEFLTYFQNEAQLEKSRLLSDRFSAERPKGSFSTLEIQRTEQGDSAMYLCASSLRPGDYGYTFGSGTRLTVV.

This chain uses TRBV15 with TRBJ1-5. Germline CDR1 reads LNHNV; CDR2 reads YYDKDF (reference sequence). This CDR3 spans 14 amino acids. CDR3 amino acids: CATSPDISNQPQHF.

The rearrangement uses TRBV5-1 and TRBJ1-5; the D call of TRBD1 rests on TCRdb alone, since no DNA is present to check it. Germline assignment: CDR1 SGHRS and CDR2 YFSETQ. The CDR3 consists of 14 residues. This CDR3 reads CASSLGQGTQPQHF.